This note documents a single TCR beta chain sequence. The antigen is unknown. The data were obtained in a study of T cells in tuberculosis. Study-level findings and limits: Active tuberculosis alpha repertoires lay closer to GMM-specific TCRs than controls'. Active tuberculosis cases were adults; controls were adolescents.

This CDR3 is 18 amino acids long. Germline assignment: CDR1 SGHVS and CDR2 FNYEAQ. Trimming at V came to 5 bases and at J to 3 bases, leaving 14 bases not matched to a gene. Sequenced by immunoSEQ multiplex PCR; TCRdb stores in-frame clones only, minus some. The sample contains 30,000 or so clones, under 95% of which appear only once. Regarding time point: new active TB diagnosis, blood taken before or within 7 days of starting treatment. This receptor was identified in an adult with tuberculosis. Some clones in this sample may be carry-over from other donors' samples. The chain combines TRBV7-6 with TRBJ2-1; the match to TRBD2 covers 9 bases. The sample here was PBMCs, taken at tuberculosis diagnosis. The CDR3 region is CASSPRGVAGDHYNEQFF. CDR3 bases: TGTGCCAGCAGCCCCCGGGGAGTAGCGGGGGATCACTACAATGAGCAGTTCTTC.